Listed here is a single TCR beta chain. Researchers made TCR beta libraries by using iRepertoire HTBI primers and running Arm-PCR on CDR3 regions. TCRdb reprocessed the multiplex PCR reads via MiXCR and lists one record per CDR3 protein. The table records 250,000 to 300,000 distinct CDR3 sequences, 18% of them present only once. The time point was: newly diagnosed GD, antithyroid drugs for less than 3 months. Preparation of the TCR library used RNA extracted from PBMCs. The data stem from a study of regulatory T cells in long-lasting Graves disease. These data are also associated with another study on T cells in Graves' hyperthyroidism and ophthalmopathy. That work contributes: Researchers ran a first-round RT-PCR on the TCR CDR3 using the HTBI primer set.

Sequencing used peripheral blood mononuclear cells (PBMCs), obtained at new diagnosis, from a patient treated with antithyroid drugs. The TCR comes from a woman in her 30s with Graves disease.

CDR3 in DNA: TGCAGTGCTACGGACCTTCCTGCGAGGAACACTGAAGCTTTCTTT. Protein product: CSATDLPARNTEAFF. The genes are TRBV20-1 and TRBJ1-1; D is uncertain. This CDR3 is 15 amino acids long. CDR1 is DFQATT and CDR2 is SNEGSKA in the germline V gene (reference sequence). V lost 4 bases and J lost 1, with 16 bases in between.